The rows below give T cell receptor beta chains drawn from one sample of a study of T cells in Graves' hyperthyroidism and ophthalmopathy. From the multiplex PCR reads, TCRdb called clonotypes with MiXCR, one entry per CDR3 protein. Altogether about 400,000 distinct CDR3 sequences are present, 14% to 15% being singletons, with the ten largest covering about 12%. The sequenced sample consisted of blood. These receptors were collected from a man aged 18 to 30 with Graves' ophthalmopathy. Each CDR3 is given with its conserved first and last residue. D genes are given only for firm matches. Expanded clones are given a class, and other clones once, few, many or no size at all.

v_call: TRBV19; d_call: TRBD1; clone_size: few; j_call: TRBJ1-5; cdr3_nt: TGTGCCAGTAGTACGACAGGGGCAGAGAAAAGCAATCAGCCCCAGCATTTT; cdr3_aa: CASSTTGAEKSNQPQHF
v_call: TRBV11-2; d_call: .; clone_size: .; j_call: TRBJ1-5; cdr3_nt: TGTGCCAGCAGCAACGGACAAGACAATCAGCCCCAGCATTTT; cdr3_aa: CASSNGQDNQPQHF
v_call: TRBV11-2; d_call: .; clone_size: many; j_call: TRBJ2-5; cdr3_nt: TGTGCCAGCAGCTTAGGGGCAGGTGAGACCCAGTACTTC; cdr3_aa: CASSLGAGETQYF
v_call: TRBV19; d_call: TRBD2; clone_size: few; j_call: TRBJ2-7; cdr3_nt: TGTGCCAGTAGCAGGACTAGCGGGACGTTTCTCGACGAGCAGTACTTC; cdr3_aa: CASSRTSGTFLDEQYF
v_call: TRBV24-1; d_call: .; clone_size: few; j_call: TRBJ2-1; cdr3_nt: TGTGCCACCAGTGAGGAACTTAGGTTCGGGACGTTCTTC; cdr3_aa: CATSEELRFGTFF
v_call: TRBV7-9; d_call: TRBD1; clone_size: many; j_call: TRBJ2-7; cdr3_nt: TGTGCCAGCAGCCCACGGGACAGTAATTACGAGCAGTACTTC; cdr3_aa: CASSPRDSNYEQYF
v_call: TRBV6-2/TRBV6-3; d_call: TRBD2; clone_size: once; j_call: TRBJ2-1; cdr3_nt: TGTGCCAGCAGTGGTATTCTAGCGGGAGGCCCCAATGAGCAGTTCTTC; cdr3_aa: CASSGILAGGPNEQFF
v_call: TRBV12-3/TRBV12-4; d_call: .; clone_size: many; j_call: TRBJ1-5; cdr3_nt: TGTGCCAGCCAATTTGGTGATCAGCCCCAGCATTTT; cdr3_aa: CASQFGDQPQHF
v_call: TRBV9; d_call: TRBD1; clone_size: few; j_call: TRBJ1-1; cdr3_nt: TGTGCCAGCAGCGTAGCCGCAACAGGGGGAAAAACTGAAGCTTTCTTT; cdr3_aa: CASSVAATGGKTEAFF
v_call: TRBV4-2; d_call: TRBD2; clone_size: few; j_call: TRBJ2-3; cdr3_nt: TGTGCCAGCAGCCAAACTAGCGGGAGACCCGGCTTAGATACGCAGTATTTT; cdr3_aa: CASSQTSGRPGLDTQYF
v_call: TRBV7-8; d_call: .; clone_size: .; j_call: TRBJ1-2; cdr3_nt: TGTGCCAGCAGCTTGAACAGAGAATATGGCTACACCTTC; cdr3_aa: CASSLNREYGYTF
v_call: TRBV11-2; d_call: .; clone_size: .; j_call: TRBJ1-6; cdr3_nt: TGTGCCAGCAGCCCTGGACTGACGGAGTTGTCCCTCCACTTT; cdr3_aa: CASSPGLTELSLHF
v_call: TRBV9; d_call: TRBD2; clone_size: many; j_call: TRBJ2-3; cdr3_nt: TGTGCCAGCAGCCCGCGACTAGCCGGCACAGATACGCAGTATTTT; cdr3_aa: CASSPRLAGTDTQYF